Here is one TCR beta chain with its context. The PCR ran on 60 Vbeta and 13 Jbeta primers. Profiling relied on immunoSEQ multiplex PCR, and the TCRdb table lists in-frame clones only, not all of them. Of some 160,000 clones listed, roughly 70% were seen once; the top ten hold approximately 2%. The data belong to a study of cytomegalovirus exposure and HLA in healthy donors. Germline trimming cut 3 bases from V and 10 bases from J; bases unmatched to any gene: 5. CDR1 is SEHNR and CDR2 is FQNEAQ in the germline V gene (reference sequence). The CDR3 runs to 12 residues. The chain joins TRBV7-9 to TRBJ2-5, with 7 nucleotides matching TRBD2. Sequenced input: PBMCs. This receptor was identified in a woman aged 40 to 55 in good health and CMV-seronegative. The CDR3 DNA is TGTGCCAGCAGCTTGGTGGGGGGGTACCAGTACTTC. Translated, it gives CASSLVGGYQYF.